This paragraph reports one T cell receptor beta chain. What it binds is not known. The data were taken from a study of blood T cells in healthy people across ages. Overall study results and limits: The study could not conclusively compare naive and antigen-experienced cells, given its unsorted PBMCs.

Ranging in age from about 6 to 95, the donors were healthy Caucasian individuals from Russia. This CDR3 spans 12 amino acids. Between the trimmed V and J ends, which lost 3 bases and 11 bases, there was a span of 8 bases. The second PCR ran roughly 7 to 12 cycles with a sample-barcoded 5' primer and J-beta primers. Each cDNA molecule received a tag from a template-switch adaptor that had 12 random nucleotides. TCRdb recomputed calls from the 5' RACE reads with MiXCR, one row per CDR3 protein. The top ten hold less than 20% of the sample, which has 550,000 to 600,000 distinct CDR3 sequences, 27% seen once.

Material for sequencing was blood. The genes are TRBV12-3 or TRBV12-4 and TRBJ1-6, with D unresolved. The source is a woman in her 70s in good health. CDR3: CASSFPRTPLHF. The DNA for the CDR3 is TGTGCCAGCAGTTTCCCCAGGACACCCCTCCACTTT.